One T cell receptor beta chain is described in this entry. The data were obtained in a study of blood T cell repertoires in COVID-19. Across the whole study: From T cells, B-cell-depleted T cells, or PBMCs came the material, which was cDNA or gDNA.

Germline CDR1 SGHRS, CDR2 YFSETQ. The ends lost 4 bases at V and 4 bases at J; junction bases unmatched: 9. This CDR3 comprises 16 residues. Per the original methods: Estimated nucleated cell counts came from reference gene primer amplification. Here immunoSEQ multiplex PCR was the method, and the copy in TCRdb shows in-frame clones only, minus some. For V, J and clone size, that table is used; D and trimming come from the DNA. The sample comprises over 200,000 clones, about four fifths of which are singletons, and approximately 6% rests with the top ten. The chain is built from TRBV5-1 and TRBJ2-2; 8 nucleotides match TRBD2. The origin of this receptor is an elderly man with acute or convalescent COVID-19. Sequenced: peripheral blood. The CDR3 DNA is TGCGCCAGCAGCCCCCCGGGAGCGGGAGTCACCGGGGAGCTGTTTTTT. Protein: CASSPPGAGVTGELFF.